The rows below give T cell receptor beta chains drawn from one sample of a study of T cell changes during pregnancy in multiple sclerosis. Clones were read by immunoSEQ multiplex PCR, and TCRdb kept only the in-frame ones, dropping some. The sample includes about 5,200 clones, roughly 77% of them seen just once. Sequencing was performed on CD8+ T cells from peripheral blood mononuclear cells, taken in the second trimester of pregnancy. These receptors were taken from a female donor in good health, enrolled as a control in a pregnancy study. CDR3s include the opening cysteine and the closing phenylalanine or tryptophan. The order of the fields is J gene, V gene, clone size, D gene, CDR3 protein, CDR3 DNA. A D gene is named only where the DNA matches it firmly. A clone size is listed for some rows: how often the clone was seen (once, few, many), or a class if it is expanded.

>TRBJ2-3|TRBV9|.|.
CASSVNGVAGDTQYF
TGTGCCAGCAGCGTGAACGGGGTCGCTGGAGATACGCAGTATTTT
>TRBJ2-1|TRBV30|.|TRBD1
CAWSGGQGVNEQFF
TGTGCCTGGAGTGGGGGACAGGGGGTCAATGAGCAGTTCTTC
>TRBJ2-1|TRBV28|.|TRBD2
CASSLLAGETYNEQFF
TGTGCCAGCAGTTTATTAGCGGGGGAAACCTACAATGAGCAGTTCTTC
>TRBJ2-7|TRBV30|few|TRBD2
CAWSVGGSMYEQYF
TGTGCCTGGAGTGTAGGCGGGAGTATGTACGAGCAGTACTTC
>TRBJ2-7|TRBV6-6|.|.
CASSSNEAVEQYF
TGTGCCAGCAGTTCCAACGAGGCGGTTGAGCAGTACTTC
>TRBJ2-5|TRBV7-8|.|TRBD1
CASSPHAPTGWETQYF
TGTGCCAGCAGCCCACACGCCCCGACAGGGTGGGAGACCCAGTACTTC
>TRBJ1-1|TRBV11-2|once|.
CASRRNGAVGNTEAFF
TGTGCCAGCAGAAGAAACGGAGCGGTTGGGAACACTGAAGCTTTCTTT
>TRBJ2-5|TRBV5-1|.|TRBD1
CASSPGDRGQETQYF
TGCGCCAGCAGCCCGGGGGACAGGGGGCAAGAGACCCAGTACTTC
>TRBJ2-2|TRBV7-9|few|.
CASSLRDTGELFF
TGTGCCAGCAGCTTAAGAGACACCGGGGAGCTGTTTTTT
>TRBJ2-1|TRBV19|.|.
CASSYGTGNEQFF
TGTGCCAGTAGTTATGGGACTGGGAATGAGCAGTTCTTC
>TRBJ1-6|TRBV27|.|TRBD1
CASPNRQGCNSPLHF
TGTGCCAGCCCTAACCGACAGGGGTGCAATTCACCCCTCCACTTT
>TRBJ2-1|TRBV7-9|.|TRBD1
CASSLGTGQFF
TGTGCCAGCAGCCTCGGGACAGGGCAGTTCTTC
>TRBJ2-2|TRBV2|.|.
CATVTANTGELFF
TGTGCCACCGTGACAGCAAACACCGGGGAGCTGTTTTTT
>TRBJ2-1|TRBV5-6|.|.
CASSLSAGRQFF
TGTGCCAGCAGCTTGTCGGCGGGAAGGCAGTTCTTC
>TRBJ2-1|TRBV7-7|.|.
CASSLGTRSYNEQFF
TGTGCTAGCAGCTTAGGTACGAGGTCCTACAATGAGCAGTTCTTC
>TRBJ2-1|TRBV7-9|.|TRBD2
CASRQLANEQFF
TGTGCCAGCAGACAACTAGCGAATGAGCAGTTCTTC
>TRBJ2-3|TRBV4-2|once|TRBD2
CASSQDASGGPDTQYF
TGTGCCAGCAGCCAAGATGCTAGCGGGGGGCCGGATACGCAGTATTTT
>TRBJ2-3|TRBV28|.|.
CASSAWDTQYF
TGTGCCAGCAGCGCGTGGGATACGCAGTATTTT
>TRBJ2-1|TRBV6-1|.|.
CASSEAERNEQFF
TGTGCCAGCAGTGAAGCTGAGAGAAATGAGCAGTTCTTC
>TRBJ2-5|TRBV10-3|.|.
CAISEADRETQYF
TGTGCCATCAGTGAGGCCGACAGGGAGACCCAGTACTTC
>TRBJ2-7|TRBV29-1|.|.
CSVGFRRVGYEQYF
TGCAGCGTTGGTTTTCGGAGGGTGGGCTACGAGCAGTACTTC
>TRBJ2-7|TRBV28|once|TRBD1
CASLRLRPGQPNYEQYF
TGTGCCAGCCTTAGGTTGCGCCCGGGACAGCCAAACTACGAGCAGTACTTC
>TRBJ1-5|TRBV2|.|TRBD1
CASKGQGEQPQHF
TGTGCCAGCAAGGGACAGGGGGAACAGCCCCAGCATTTT
>TRBJ2-7|TRBV7-9|.|.
CASSLAGGDGSYEQYF
TGTGCCAGCAGCTTAGCAGGCGGGGACGGCTCCTACGAGCAGTACTTC
>TRBJ2-1|TRBV9|.|.
CASSVGTAPNEQFF
TGTGCCAGCAGCGTAGGGACAGCACCCAATGAGCAGTTCTTC
>TRBJ2-3|TRBV6-5|.|TRBD1
CASSWKTGGADTQYF
TGTGCCAGCAGTTGGAAAACAGGGGGTGCAGATACGCAGTATTTT
>TRBJ2-3|TRBV4-1|once|.
CASSPPGTDTQYF
TGCGCCAGCAGCCCCCCAGGGACAGATACGCAGTATTTT
>TRBJ2-2|TRBV5-6|.|TRBD2
CASSSTGGGDGELFF
TGTGCCAGCAGTTCCACCGGGGGGGGCGACGGGGAGCTGTTTTTT
>TRBJ2-1|TRBV7-6|.|TRBD2
CASSLVQRGSYNEQFF
TGTGCCAGCAGCTTAGTTCAGCGGGGCTCCTACAATGAGCAGTTCTTC
>TRBJ2-6|TRBV7-2|.|.
CASSFPPGGANVLTF
TGTGCCAGCAGCTTCCCCCCAGGGGGGGCCAACGTCCTGACTTTC
>TRBJ2-3|TRBV7-6|.|TRBD2
CASSPQRGGSTDTQYF
TGTGCCAGCAGCCCCCAGCGCGGGGGAAGCACAGATACGCAGTATTTT
>TRBJ2-7|TRBV28|.|TRBD2
CASSPGTSGTNFYEQYF
TGTGCCAGCAGTCCCGGGACTAGCGGGACCAATTTCTACGAGCAGTACTTC
>TRBJ2-1|TRBV2|.|.
CASRPEAHEQFF
TGTGCCAGCAGGCCAGAAGCGCATGAGCAGTTCTTC
>TRBJ1-1|TRBV27|once|.
CASSNRQTLGTEAFF
TGTGCCAGCAGTAATCGACAGACTTTGGGCACTGAAGCTTTCTTT
>TRBJ1-2|TRBV9|once|TRBD1
CASTSGQPYGYTF
TGTGCCAGCACATCGGGACAGCCCTATGGCTACACCTTC
>TRBJ1-1|TRBV9|.|TRBD1
CASSPRTGLWDTEAFF
TGTGCCAGCAGCCCGCGGACAGGCTTATGGGACACTGAAGCTTTCTTT
>TRBJ1-1|TRBV29-1|few|TRBD1
CSVRQGDTEAFF
TGCAGCGTCCGACAGGGAGACACTGAAGCTTTCTTT
>TRBJ1-1|TRBV29-1|.|TRBD1
CSVREGQGLPAAFF
TGCAGCGTTCGGGAGGGACAGGGACTCCCTGCAGCTTTCTTT
>TRBJ2-7|TRBV9|.|.
CASSVDATEGDEQYF
TGTGCCAGCAGCGTAGACGCGACCGAAGGGGACGAGCAGTACTTC
>TRBJ1-4|TRBV9|once|.
CASSRGGEKLFF
TGTGCCAGCAGCCGGGGGGGTGAAAAACTGTTTTTT
>TRBJ2-5|TRBV5-1|.|.
CASSSTDSSGETQYF
TGCGCCAGCAGTTCTACGGACAGTTCTGGAGAGACCCAGTACTTC
>TRBJ2-1|TRBV7-2|few|.
CASSYPPRGGEQFF
TGTGCCAGCAGCTATCCACCGAGGGGGGGTGAGCAGTTCTTC